This TCR beta chain was captured by sequencing in a study of T cell changes during pregnancy in multiple sclerosis. Clones were read by immunoSEQ multiplex PCR, and TCRdb kept only the in-frame ones, dropping some. This sample has some 66,000 clones; roughly 90% occur once, and the top ten carry approximately 5.7%. Sequences were derived from CD8+ T cells from peripheral blood mononuclear cells, sampled before pregnancy. This receptor was taken from a female donor with multiple sclerosis, enrolled in a pregnancy study.

CDR3 in amino acids: CASSLWAQVNYEQYF. CDR3 coding DNA: TGTGCCAGCAGCCTCTGGGCTCAAGTGAACTACGAGCAGTACTTC. The chain is built from TRBV5-5 and TRBJ2-7; D not resolved. The CDR3 spans 15 residues. Trimming took 4 bases from V and 3 from J, leaving 17 bases between them. Germline assignment: CDR1 SGHKS and CDR2 YYEKEE (reference sequence). Filled out from reference TRBV5-5 and TRBJ2-7, the complete variable domain reads DAGVTQSPTHLIKTRGQQVTLRCSPISGHKSVSWYQQVLGQGPQFIFQYYEKEERGRGNFPDRFSARQFPNYSSELNVNALLLGDSALYLCASSLWAQVNYEQYFGPGTRLTVT.